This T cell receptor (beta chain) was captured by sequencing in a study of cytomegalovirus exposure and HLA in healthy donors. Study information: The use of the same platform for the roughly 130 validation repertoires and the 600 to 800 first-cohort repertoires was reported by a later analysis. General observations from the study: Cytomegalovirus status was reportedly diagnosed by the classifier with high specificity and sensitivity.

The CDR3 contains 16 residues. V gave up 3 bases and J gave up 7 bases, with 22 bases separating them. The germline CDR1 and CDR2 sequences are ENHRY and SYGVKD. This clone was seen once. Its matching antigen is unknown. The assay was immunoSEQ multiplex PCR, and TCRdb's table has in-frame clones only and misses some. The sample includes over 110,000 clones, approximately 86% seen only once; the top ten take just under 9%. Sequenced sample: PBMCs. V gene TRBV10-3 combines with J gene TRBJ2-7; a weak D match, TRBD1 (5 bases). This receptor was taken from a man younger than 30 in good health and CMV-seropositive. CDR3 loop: CAISDPTARSSGEQYF. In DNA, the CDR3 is TGTGCCATCAGTGATCCGACAGCCCGGTCAAGTGGAGAGCAGTACTTC.